These 27 T cell receptor beta chains share one sample of origin, sequenced in a study of T cell repertoires in cytomegalovirus infection. Their target antigens are unknown. TCRdb re-analysed the reads in MiXCR, keeping a single row per CDR3 protein. Here the sample spans some 62,000 distinct CDR3 sequences, around 21% being singletons. The sample here was CD8+ T cells from cultured PBMCs, taken from culture after CMV antigen stimulation. Source of these receptors: a human donor in good health (CMV status not recorded). Some clones in this sample may be carry-over from other donors' samples.

In this sample, this clonotype turned up a few times. The chain couples TRBV6-2 or TRBV6-3 to TRBJ2-7, with TRBD1 as a possible D gene (6 bases). Per the germline V gene, CDR1 is MNHEY and CDR2 is SVGEGT. This CDR3 comprises 15 residues. V lost 5 bases, J lost 6 bases, and 20 bases lay in between. The chain's CDR3 is CASSLPPQGGREQYF. The CDR3 DNA follows: TGTGCCAGCAGTCTCCCTCCACAGGGTGGGCGCGAGCAGTACTTC.

J is TRBJ1-1 and V is TRBV4-1; D may be TRBD1 (6 bases). V lost 3 bases to trimming and J lost 4 bases, with 12 bases between them. Per the germline V gene, CDR1 is MGHRA and CDR2 is YSYEKL. This CDR3 spans 14 amino acids. The CDR3 coding sequence is TGCGCCAGCAGCCATCAAGGGGGAGCCACTGAAGCTTTCTTT. This encodes CASSHQGGATEAFF.

This clonotype has a handful of counts. The chain combines TRBV5-6 with TRBJ2-1; TRBD2 matches at 7 bases. The trim removed 4 bases at V and 0 bases at J, leaving 7 bases unmatched. The CDR3 sequence is 16 residues long. The germline V gene encodes CDR1 SGHDT and CDR2 YYEEEE. This CDR3 is CASSPGLISSYNEQFF. DNA for the CDR3: TGTGCCAGCAGCCCGGGACTAATTAGCTCCTACAATGAGCAGTTCTTC. Together with reference TRBV5-6 and TRBJ2-1, the CDR3 gives the full variable domain: DAGVTQSPTHLIKTRGQQVTLRCSPKSGHDTVSWYQQALGQGPQFIFQYYEEEERQRGNFPDRFSGHQFPNYSSELNVNALLLGDSALYLCASSPGLISSYNEQFFGPGTRLTVL.

The V and J genes are TRBV27 and TRBJ1-2, with D perhaps matching TRBD1 (5 bases). Trimming removed 6 bases at V and 4 bases at J, with 21 bases between. The CDR3 extends over 16 amino acids. Germline V lookup: CDR1 MNHEY, CDR2 SMNVEV (reference sequence). CDR3 in amino acids: CASSPSSGDRLYGYTF. The CDR3 DNA reads TGTGCCAGCAGCCCCTCCTCCGGGGACCGGCTCTATGGCTACACCTTC.

This chain joins TRBV7-8 and TRBJ1-2; D is unclear. The CDR3 loop spans 15 amino acids. Between the trimmed V and J ends, which lost 1 base and 3 bases, there was a span of 12 bases. Per the germline V gene, CDR1 is SGHVS and CDR2 is FQNEAQ. The CDR3 loop is CASSLDVRGYYGYTF. DNA of the CDR3: TGTGCCAGCAGCTTAGATGTACGAGGATACTATGGCTACACCTTC.

This clonotype was seen at least ten times. The chain combines TRBV7-9 with TRBJ2-1; no clear D. Looked up from germline, CDR1 is SEHNR and CDR2 is FQNEAQ (reference sequence). The CDR3 contains 15 residues. The V end was cut by 4 bases, the J end by 0 bases, with 10 bases between. The CDR3 bases are TGTGCCAGCAGCTCATATGAGAACTCCTACAATGAGCAGTTCTTC. Translating gives CASSSYENSYNEQFF. Drawing the rest from reference TRBV7-9 and TRBJ2-1, the complete variable domain is DTGVSQNPRHKITKRGQNVTFRCDPISEHNRLYWYRQTLGQGPEFLTYFQNEAQLEKSRLLSDRFSAERPKGSFSTLEIQRTEQGDSAMYLCASSSYENSYNEQFFGPGTRLTVL.

This clonotype was recorded a few times. This chain links TRBV7-9 with TRBJ1-1; D ambiguous. Germline CDR1 SEHNR, CDR2 FQNEAQ (reference sequence). The CDR3 spans 13 residues. The V gene lost 5 bases and the J gene lost 10 bases, with 17 bases spanning the gap. The CDR3 here is CASSGRAGEGAFF. The CDR3 DNA reads as TGTGCCAGCAGCGGGAGGGCCGGAGAGGGAGCTTTCTTT.

J is TRBJ1-1 and V is TRBV7-6; no definite D call. V dropped 3 bases and J dropped 1 base, with 9 bases sitting between them. The CDR3 loop spans 14 amino acids. Per the germline V gene, CDR1 is SGHVS and CDR2 is FNYEAQ. In nucleotides, the CDR3 is TGTGCCAGCAGCTTGGCACAAACGAACACTGAAGCTTTCTTT. This codes for CASSLAQTNTEAFF.

The chain joins TRBV7-2 to TRBJ1-6; weak D call: TRBD1 (5 bases). This CDR3 comprises 15 residues. Trimming took off 5 bases at V and 7 bases at J, with 15 bases between the two ends. Germline values: CDR1 SGHTA, CDR2 FQGNSA. DNA of the CDR3: TGTGCCAGCAGCCCTAGCGGGCAGGGAAATTCACCCCTCCACTTT. Translation: CASSPSGQGNSPLHF.

This clonotype was counted a few times. The gene calls are TRBV29-1 and TRBJ1-5; 8 bases match TRBD1. CDR1 SQVTM and CDR2 ANQGSEA come from the germline V gene. Trimming at V came to 7 bases and at J to 1 base, leaving 15 bases not matched to a gene. The CDR3 is 17 amino acids. The CDR3 DNA sequence: TGCAGCGAACAGCCCGATGCGACAGGGGAAAGCAATCAGCCCCAGCATTTT. Protein: CSEQPDATGESNQPQHF.

V and J are TRBV12-3 or TRBV12-4 and TRBJ2-1; D is undetermined. The CDR3 runs 13 residues. V was shortened by 2 bases and J by 8 bases, with 10 bases between the two germline ends. The CDR3 here is CASSLSRRDEQFF. The DNA for the CDR3 is TGTGCCAGCAGTTTATCGCGTAGAGATGAGCAGTTCTTC.

In this sample, this clonotype turned up a few times. The rearrangement uses TRBV12-3 or TRBV12-4 and TRBJ1-5; unclear D gene. V was trimmed by 3 bases and J by 1 base, leaving 13 bases between them. The CDR3 loop spans 16 amino acids. DNA for the CDR3: TGTGCCAGCAGTTTCGGGCCTCCGACAAGCAATCAGCCCCAGCATTTT. This encodes CASSFGPPTSNQPQHF.

J is TRBJ2-3 and V is TRBV4-1, with D unresolved. CDR1 is MGHRA and CDR2 is YSYEKL in the germline V gene. V gave up 6 bases and J gave up 2 bases, with 15 bases separating them. The CDR3 extends over 15 amino acids. DNA for the CDR3: TGCGCCAGCAGAACAGAACCCTCATCCACAGATACGCAGTATTTT. This gives the protein CASRTEPSSTDTQYF.

This clonotype was found many times. The chain couples TRBV12-3 or TRBV12-4 to TRBJ2-2; D gene ambiguous. V was cut by 3 bases and J by 7 bases, with 3 bases left in between. CDR3 length: 11 amino acids. The CDR3: CASSLSGELFF. CDR3 in DNA: TGTGCCAGCAGTTTGAGCGGGGAGCTGTTTTTT.

This clonotype was counted once. This chain joins TRBV2 and TRBJ1-1; D gene unclear. The germline CDR1 and CDR2 sequences are SNHLY and FYNNEI. The germline V and J ends were trimmed by 9 bases and 2 bases, with 7 bases remaining between them. The CDR3 is made up of 11 amino acids. This CDR3 reads CASPKNTEAFF. The CDR3 DNA follows: TGTGCCAGTCCGAAAAACACTGAAGCTTTCTTT.

This chain links TRBV9 with TRBJ1-2, with unresolved D. Germline values: CDR1 SGDLS, CDR2 YYNGEE. There are 12 residues in the CDR3. The V end lost 1 base, the J end lost 2 bases, and 3 bases lay between the germline ends. The CDR3 DNA follows: TGTGCCAGCAGCGTACTAAACTATGGCTACACCTTC. Translating gives CASSVLNYGYTF.

The chain recombines TRBV13 with TRBJ2-7, with D perhaps matching TRBD1 (8 bases). The CDR3 is 18 amino acids. CDR1 and CDR2 from the germline V gene are PRHDT and FYEKMQ (reference sequence). Between the trimmed V and J ends, which lost 5 bases and 6 bases, there was a span of 29 bases. In DNA, the CDR3 is TGTGCCAGCAGCACTCAAGCGGGACAGGCAACCAGTTGGATCGAGCAGTACTTC. It yields the protein CASSTQAGQATSWIEQYF.

Judged by abundance, this clonotype is medium-sized. This rearrangement joins TRBV7-9 to TRBJ2-7; 7 bases map to TRBD1. Trimming removed 7 bases from V and 9 bases from J; junction bases left unmatched: 9. The CDR3 is 12 amino acids. Per the germline V gene, CDR1 is SEHNR and CDR2 is FQNEAQ (reference sequence). The CDR3 DNA follows: TGTGCCAGCAACCCCGGGACAGACGCGCAGTACTTC. Its translation is CASNPGTDAQYF.

This clonotype was seen a few times. The CDR3 loop reads CASSFLRDRQRPDTQYF. CDR3 bases: TGTGCCAGCAGCTTCCTAAGGGACCGCCAACGCCCAGATACGCAGTATTTT. This chain joins TRBV7-6 and TRBJ2-3, with D perhaps matching TRBD1 or TRBD2 (5 bases each). Trimming took 3 bases from V and 4 from J, leaving 20 bases between them. Germline-derived CDR1 and CDR2 are SGHVS and FNYEAQ. The CDR3 spans 17 residues.

The rearrangement uses TRBV7-3 and TRBJ2-2, with 11 nucleotides matching TRBD1. V was clipped by 5 bases and J by 5 bases; unmatched bases: 7. This CDR3 spans 16 amino acids. Germline assignment: CDR1 SGHTA and CDR2 FQGTGA. This chain's CDR3 is CASSPRTGGTTGELFF. The CDR3 bases are TGTGCCAGCAGCCCCCGGACAGGGGGCACTACCGGGGAGCTGTTTTTT.

The chain is built from TRBV7-2 and TRBJ2-4; the match to TRBD1 covers 7 bases. V trimming: 5 bases; J trimming: 3 bases; junction bases outside the gene matches: 4. The CDR3 spans 14 residues. Germline CDR1 and CDR2: SGHTA and FQGNSA. The DNA for the CDR3 is TGTGCCAGCAGCAAATGGGACAGCAAAAACATTCAGTACTTC. Protein: CASSKWDSKNIQYF.

This clonotype has more than one count but fewer than ten. This chain uses TRBV2 with TRBJ1-2, with 9 bases fitting TRBD1. The germline gives CDR1 SNHLY, CDR2 FYNNEI. The ends lost 8 bases at V and 6 bases at J; junction bases unmatched: 13. The CDR3 sequence is 15 residues long. The CDR3, as DNA: TGTGCCAGCCCTGAGTATACAGGGGGCAGGAATGGCTACACCTTC. The encoded protein is CASPEYTGGRNGYTF. Drawing the rest from reference TRBV2 and TRBJ1-2, the complete variable domain is EPEVTQTPSHQVTQMGQEVILRCVPISNHLYFYWYRQILGQKVEFLVSFYNNEISEKSEIFDDQFSVERPDGSNFTLKIRSTKLEDSAMYFCASPEYTGGRNGYTFGSGTRLTVV.

This clonotype has a handful of counts. J is TRBJ1-5 and V is TRBV4-1; 9 bases are a match to TRBD1. The ends lost 3 bases at V and 2 bases at J; junction bases unmatched: 5. The CDR3 sequence is 16 residues long. The germline gives CDR1 MGHRA, CDR2 YSYEKL. The CDR3 nucleotides are TGCGCCAGCAGCCACGGGACAGGGACGCGCAATCAGCCCCAGCATTTT. It specifies CASSHGTGTRNQPQHF.

The chain uses TRBV7-9 and TRBJ1-1; D is unclear. This CDR3 contains 11 residues. V was clipped by 4 bases and J by 8 bases, with 8 bases between them. Looked up from germline, CDR1 is SEHNR and CDR2 is FQNEAQ (reference sequence). The CDR3 DNA reads TGTGCCAGCAGCTCCCGGGAAGAAGCTTTCTTT. Translated: CASSSREEAFF.

The V call is TRBV7-2, the J call TRBJ1-6; no definite D call. Trimming took 10 bases from V and 0 from J, leaving 10 bases between them. Germline V gene data show CDR1 as SGHTA and CDR2 as FQGNSA. This CDR3 has 14 amino acids. CDR3 sequence: CATSQSSYNSPLHF. The CDR3, as DNA: TGTGCCACCTCACAGAGCTCCTATAATTCACCCCTCCACTTT.

This clonotype showed up just a few times. J is TRBJ1-2 and V is TRBV7-9, with D possibly TRBD1 on 6 matching bases. This CDR3 is built from 14 residues. V was trimmed by 5 bases and J by 0 bases, leaving 10 bases between them. CDR1 and CDR2 (germline): SEHNR, FQNEAQ (reference sequence). The CDR3 region has the DNA TGTGCCAGCAGCGCCAGGACAGCTAACTATGGCTACACCTTC. Amino acids: CASSARTANYGYTF. Supplemented by reference TRBV7-9 and TRBJ1-2, the full variable domain reads DTGVSQNPRHKITKRGQNVTFRCDPISEHNRLYWYRQTLGQGPEFLTYFQNEAQLEKSRLLSDRFSAERPKGSFSTLEIQRTEQGDSAMYLCASSARTANYGYTFGSGTRLTVV.

V gene TRBV6-1 combines with J gene TRBJ2-3; TRBD2 aligns across 8 bases. The CDR3 covers 15 residues. V lost 4 bases, J lost 6 bases, and 9 bases stayed unmatched. Looked up from germline, CDR1 is MNHNS and CDR2 is SASEGT. CDR3 sequence: CASSARTSPIDTQYF. CDR3 DNA sequence: TGTGCCAGCAGTGCCAGGACTAGCCCCATTGATACGCAGTATTTT.